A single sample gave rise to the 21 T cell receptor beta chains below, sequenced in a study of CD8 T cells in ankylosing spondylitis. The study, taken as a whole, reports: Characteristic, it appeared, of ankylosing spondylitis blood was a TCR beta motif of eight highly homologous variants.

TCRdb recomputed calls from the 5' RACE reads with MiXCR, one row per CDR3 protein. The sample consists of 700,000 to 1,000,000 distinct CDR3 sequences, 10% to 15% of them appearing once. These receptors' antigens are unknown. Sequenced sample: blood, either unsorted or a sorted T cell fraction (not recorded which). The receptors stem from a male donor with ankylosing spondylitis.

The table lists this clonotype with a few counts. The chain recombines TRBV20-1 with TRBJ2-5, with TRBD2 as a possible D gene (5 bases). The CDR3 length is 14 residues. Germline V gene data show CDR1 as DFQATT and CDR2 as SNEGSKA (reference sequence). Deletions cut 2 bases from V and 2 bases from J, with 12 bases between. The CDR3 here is CSARSGLEQETQYF. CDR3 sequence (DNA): TGCAGTGCTAGAAGTGGACTCGAACAAGAGACCCAGTACTTC.

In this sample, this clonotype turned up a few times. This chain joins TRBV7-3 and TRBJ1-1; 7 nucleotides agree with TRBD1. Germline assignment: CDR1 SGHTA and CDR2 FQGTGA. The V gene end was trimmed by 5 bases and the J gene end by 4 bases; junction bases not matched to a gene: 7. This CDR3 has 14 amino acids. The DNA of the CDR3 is TGTGCCAGCAGCCTCCAACAGGGGAGCACTGAAGCTTTCTTT. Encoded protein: CASSLQQGSTEAFF.

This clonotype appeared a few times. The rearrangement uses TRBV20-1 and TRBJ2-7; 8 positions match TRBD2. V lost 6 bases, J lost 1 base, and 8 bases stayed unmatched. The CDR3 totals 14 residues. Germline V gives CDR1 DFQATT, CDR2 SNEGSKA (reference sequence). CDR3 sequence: CSAWRGAPSYEQYF. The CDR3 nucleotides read TGCAGTGCCTGGCGGGGGGCCCCATCCTACGAGCAGTACTTC.

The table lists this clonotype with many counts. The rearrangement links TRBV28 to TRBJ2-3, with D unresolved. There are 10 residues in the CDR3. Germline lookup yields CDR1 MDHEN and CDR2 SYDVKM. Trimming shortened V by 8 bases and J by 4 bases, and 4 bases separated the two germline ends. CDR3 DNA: TGTGCCAGCGGATCAGATACGCAGTATTTT. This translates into CASGSDTQYF.

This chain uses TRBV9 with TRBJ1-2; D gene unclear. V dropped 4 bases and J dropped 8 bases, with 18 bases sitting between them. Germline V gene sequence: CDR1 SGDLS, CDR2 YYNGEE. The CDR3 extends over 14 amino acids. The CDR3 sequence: CASSPTVQSRGYTF. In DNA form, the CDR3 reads TGTGCCAGCAGCCCCACGGTTCAAAGTAGAGGCTACACCTTC.

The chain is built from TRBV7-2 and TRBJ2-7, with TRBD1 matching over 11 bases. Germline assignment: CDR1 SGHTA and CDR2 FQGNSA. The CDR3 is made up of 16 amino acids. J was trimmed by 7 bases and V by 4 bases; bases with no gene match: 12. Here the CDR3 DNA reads TGTGCCAGCAGCTATCAATCCCGGACAGGGGGCTGGGAGCAGTACTTC. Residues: CASSYQSRTGGWEQYF.

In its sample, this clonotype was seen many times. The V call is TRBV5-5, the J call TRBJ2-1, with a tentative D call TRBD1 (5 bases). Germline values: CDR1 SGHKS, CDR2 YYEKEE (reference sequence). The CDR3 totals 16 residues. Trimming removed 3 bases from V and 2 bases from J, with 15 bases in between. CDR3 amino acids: CASSWGGANAYNEQFF. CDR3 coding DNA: TGTGCCAGCAGCTGGGGTGGGGCAAATGCCTACAATGAGCAGTTCTTC.

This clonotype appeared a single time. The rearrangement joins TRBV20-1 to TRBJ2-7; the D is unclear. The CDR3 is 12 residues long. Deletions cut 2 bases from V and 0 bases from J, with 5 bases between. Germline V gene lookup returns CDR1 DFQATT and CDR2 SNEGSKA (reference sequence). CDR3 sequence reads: CSARPGSYEQYF. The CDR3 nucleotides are TGCAGTGCTAGACCGGGCTCCTACGAGCAGTACTTC.

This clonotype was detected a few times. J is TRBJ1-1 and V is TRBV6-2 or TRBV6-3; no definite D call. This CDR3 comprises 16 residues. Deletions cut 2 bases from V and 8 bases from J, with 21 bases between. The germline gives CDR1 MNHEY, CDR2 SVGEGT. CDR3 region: CASSYPKDRHDGEAFF. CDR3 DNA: TGTGCCAGCAGTTACCCAAAGGACCGGCATGATGGGGAAGCTTTCTTT.

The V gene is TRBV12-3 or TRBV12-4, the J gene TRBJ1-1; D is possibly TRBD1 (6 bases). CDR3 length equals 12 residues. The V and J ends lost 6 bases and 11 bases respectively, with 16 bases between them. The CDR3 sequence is CASRTTGQEAFF. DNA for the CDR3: TGTGCCAGCAGAACCACAGGGCAGGAGGCTTTCTTT.

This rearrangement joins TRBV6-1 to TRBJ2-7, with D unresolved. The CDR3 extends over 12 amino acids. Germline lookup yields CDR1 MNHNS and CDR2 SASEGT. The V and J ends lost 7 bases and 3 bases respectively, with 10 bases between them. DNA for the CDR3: TGTGCCAGCACGGATCTAGACTACGAGCAGTACTTC. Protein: CASTDLDYEQYF.

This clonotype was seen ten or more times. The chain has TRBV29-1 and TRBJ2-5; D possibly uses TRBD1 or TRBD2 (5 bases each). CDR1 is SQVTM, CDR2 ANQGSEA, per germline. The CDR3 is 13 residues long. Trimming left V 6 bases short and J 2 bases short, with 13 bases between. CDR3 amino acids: CSVAPGPQETQYF. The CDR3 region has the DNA TGCAGCGTCGCACCGGGACCGCAAGAGACCCAGTACTTC.

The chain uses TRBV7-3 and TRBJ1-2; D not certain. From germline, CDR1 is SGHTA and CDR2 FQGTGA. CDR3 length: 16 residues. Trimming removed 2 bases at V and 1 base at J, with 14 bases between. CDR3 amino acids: CASSLGQPANNYGYTF. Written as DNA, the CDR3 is TGTGCCAGCAGCTTAGGCCAGCCGGCAAATAACTATGGCTACACCTTC. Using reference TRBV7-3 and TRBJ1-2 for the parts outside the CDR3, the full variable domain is GAGVSQTPSNKVTEKGKYVELRCDPISGHTALYWYRQSLGQGPEFLIYFQGTGAADDSGLPNDRFFAVRPEGSVSTLKIQRTERGDSAVYLCASSLGQPANNYGYTFGSGTRLTVV.

As DNA, the CDR3 is TGTGCCAGCAGCTTACTCCCCTCCACCGGGGAGCTGTTTTTT. Its translation: CASSLLPSTGELFF. J is TRBJ2-2 and V is TRBV7-3, with D unclear. Trimming took 2 bases from V and 4 from J, leaving 8 bases between them. Germline assignment: CDR1 SGHTA and CDR2 FQGTGA. This CDR3 contains 14 residues.

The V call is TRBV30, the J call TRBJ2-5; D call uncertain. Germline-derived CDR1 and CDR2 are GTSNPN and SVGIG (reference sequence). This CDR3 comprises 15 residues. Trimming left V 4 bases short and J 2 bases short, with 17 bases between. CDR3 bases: TGTGCCTGGAAGCACTTAGGGAACTTACAAGAGACCCAGTACTTC. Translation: CAWKHLGNLQETQYF.

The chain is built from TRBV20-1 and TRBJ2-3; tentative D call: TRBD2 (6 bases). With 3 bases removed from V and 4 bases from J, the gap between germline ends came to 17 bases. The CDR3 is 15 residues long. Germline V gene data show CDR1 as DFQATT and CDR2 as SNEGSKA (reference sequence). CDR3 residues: CSASYTPASADTQYF. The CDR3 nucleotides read TGCAGTGCTAGTTACACCCCCGCTAGCGCAGATACGCAGTATTTT.

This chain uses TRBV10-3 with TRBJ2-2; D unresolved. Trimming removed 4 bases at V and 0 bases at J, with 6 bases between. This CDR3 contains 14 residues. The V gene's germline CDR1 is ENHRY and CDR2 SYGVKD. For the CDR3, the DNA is TGTGCCATCAGTGGCAGCGCGAACACCGGGGAGCTGTTTTTT. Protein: CAISGSANTGELFF.

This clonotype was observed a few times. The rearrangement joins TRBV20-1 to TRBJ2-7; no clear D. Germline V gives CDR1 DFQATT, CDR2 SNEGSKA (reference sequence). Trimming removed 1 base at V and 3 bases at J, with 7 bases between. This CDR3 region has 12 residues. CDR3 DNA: TGCAGTGCTAGAGTACGCTACTACGAGCAGTACTTC. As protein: CSARVRYYEQYF.

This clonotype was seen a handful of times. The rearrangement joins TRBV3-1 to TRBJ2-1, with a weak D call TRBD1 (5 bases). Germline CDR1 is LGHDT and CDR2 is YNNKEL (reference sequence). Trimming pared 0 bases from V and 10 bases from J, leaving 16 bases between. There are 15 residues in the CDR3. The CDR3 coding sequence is TGTGCCAGCAGCCAAGACGGCCAGGGCTTAAGGGAGCAGTTCTTC. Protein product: CASSQDGQGLREQFF.

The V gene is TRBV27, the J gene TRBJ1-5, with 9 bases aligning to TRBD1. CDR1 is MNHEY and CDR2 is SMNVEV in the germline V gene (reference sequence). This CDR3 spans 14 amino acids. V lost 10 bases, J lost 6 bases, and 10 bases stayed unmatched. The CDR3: CATGRTGAGQPQHF. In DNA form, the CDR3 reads TGTGCCACCGGACGGACAGGGGCCGGTCAGCCCCAGCATTTT.

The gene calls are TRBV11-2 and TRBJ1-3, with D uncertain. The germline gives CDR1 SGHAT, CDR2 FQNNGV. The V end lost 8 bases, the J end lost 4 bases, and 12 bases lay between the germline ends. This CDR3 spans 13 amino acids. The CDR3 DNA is TGTGCCAGCGGCGGAAGAATCGGAAACACCATATATTTT. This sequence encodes CASGGRIGNTIYF.